The entry that follows covers one T cell receptor (beta chain) sequence. Original handling: Cell counts per sample came from amplifying reference gene primers. Generated by immunoSEQ multiplex PCR, the TCRdb table keeps only in-frame clones and is missing some. V, J and clone size are taken as reported in that table, and D and trimming were inferred from the DNA itself. This sample carries approximately 170,000 clones, roughly four fifths of them seen once, and the ten largest clones take about 2.1%. Trimming at V came to 4 bases and at J to 0 bases, leaving 8 bases not matched to a gene. The CDR3 is made up of 17 amino acids. The V gene's germline CDR1 is KGHDR and CDR2 SFDVKD. This specimen belongs to a study of blood T cell repertoires in COVID-19. About the research overall: COVID-19 samples collected from the United States, Italy and Spain covered acute and convalescent phases. PBMCs, B-cell-depleted T cells, or T cells were the source of the cDNA or gDNA that made up the material.

The sequenced sample was peripheral blood. The chain is built from TRBV24-1 and TRBJ2-1, with TRBD1 identical over 7 bases. The sequence derives from a woman of 80 years or more with acute or convalescent COVID-19. CDR3 in DNA: TGTGCCACCAGTGACTATACAGGGGACGGCTCCTACAATGAGCAGTTCTTC. This sequence encodes CATSDYTGDGSYNEQFF.